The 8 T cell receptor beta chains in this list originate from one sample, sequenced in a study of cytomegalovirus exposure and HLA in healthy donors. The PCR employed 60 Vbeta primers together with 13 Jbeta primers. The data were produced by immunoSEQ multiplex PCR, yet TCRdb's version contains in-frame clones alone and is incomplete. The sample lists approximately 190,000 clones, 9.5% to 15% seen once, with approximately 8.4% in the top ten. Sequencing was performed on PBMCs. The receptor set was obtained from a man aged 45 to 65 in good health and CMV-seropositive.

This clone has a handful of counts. The chain's CDR3 is CASSGLGSYNEQFF. CDR3 coding DNA: TGTGCCAGCAGTGGACTGGGCAGTTACAATGAGCAGTTCTTC. The chain combines TRBV28 with TRBJ2-1, with D possibly TRBD2 on 5 matching bases. The CDR3 spans 14 residues. V was trimmed by 5 bases and J by 4 bases, leaving 12 bases between them. The germline V gene has CDR1 MDHEN and CDR2 SYDVKM.

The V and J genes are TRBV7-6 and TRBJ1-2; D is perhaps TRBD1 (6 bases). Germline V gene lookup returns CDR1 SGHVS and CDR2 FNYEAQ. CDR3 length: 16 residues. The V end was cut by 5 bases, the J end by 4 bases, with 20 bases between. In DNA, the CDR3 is TGTGCCAGCAGCCGGAACCAGGGGATGAGGAGCTATGGCTACACCTTC. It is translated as CASSRNQGMRSYGYTF.

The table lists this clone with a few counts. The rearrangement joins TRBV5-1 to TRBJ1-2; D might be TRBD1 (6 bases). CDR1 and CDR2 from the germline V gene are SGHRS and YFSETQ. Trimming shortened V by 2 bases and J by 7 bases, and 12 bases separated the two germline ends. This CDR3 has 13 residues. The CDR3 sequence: CASSLSQGSGYTF. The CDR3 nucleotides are TGCGCCAGCAGCTTATCACAGGGTAGTGGCTACACCTTC.

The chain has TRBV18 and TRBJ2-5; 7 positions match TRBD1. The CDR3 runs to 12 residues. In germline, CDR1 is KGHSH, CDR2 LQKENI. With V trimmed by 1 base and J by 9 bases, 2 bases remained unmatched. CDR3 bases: TGTGCCAGCTCACCACTCCAGGGGGCCCAGTACTTC. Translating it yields CASSPLQGAQYF.

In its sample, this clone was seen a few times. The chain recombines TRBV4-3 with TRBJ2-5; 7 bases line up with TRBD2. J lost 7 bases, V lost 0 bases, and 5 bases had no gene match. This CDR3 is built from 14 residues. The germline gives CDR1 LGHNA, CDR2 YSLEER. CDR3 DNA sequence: TGCGCCAGCAGCCAAGATCAGCGGGGTGGGACCCAGTACTTC. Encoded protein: CASSQDQRGGTQYF.

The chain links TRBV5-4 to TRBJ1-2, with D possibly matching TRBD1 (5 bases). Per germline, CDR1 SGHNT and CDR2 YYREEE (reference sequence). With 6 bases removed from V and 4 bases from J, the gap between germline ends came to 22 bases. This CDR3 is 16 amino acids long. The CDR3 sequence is CASTKDTQSVGYGYTF. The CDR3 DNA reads TGTGCCAGCACGAAGGACACCCAGTCGGTTGGCTATGGCTACACCTTC.

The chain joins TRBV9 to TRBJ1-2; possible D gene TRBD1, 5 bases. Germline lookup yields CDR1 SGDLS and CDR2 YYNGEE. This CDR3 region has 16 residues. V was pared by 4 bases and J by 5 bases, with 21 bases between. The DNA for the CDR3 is TGTGCCAGCAGCCCACAGGAAGGAGGGCGCGGATATGGCTACACCTTC. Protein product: CASSPQEGGRGYGYTF.

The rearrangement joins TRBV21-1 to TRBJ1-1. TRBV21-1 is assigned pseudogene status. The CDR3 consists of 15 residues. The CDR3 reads CASSKEDPGHTEAFF. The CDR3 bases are TGTGCCAGCAGCAAGGAGGACCCCGGGCACACTGAAGCTTTCTTT.